This is a list of T cell receptor beta chains from one sample in a study of shared clonotypes between healthy human individuals. Some clones are missing from TCRdb's copy, which holds only in-frame ones; the method was immunoSEQ multiplex PCR. The data contain approximately 740,000 clones, 74% of them singletons. Input material: memory CD4+ T cells sorted from blood. Source of these receptors: a woman in her twenties or thirties in good health. CDR3s include the opening cysteine and the closing phenylalanine or tryptophan. D genes are given only for firm matches. The size of a clone is reported for some rows only, either as once, few or many, or as a class for expanded clones.

TRBJ2-7 TRBD1 NA TRBV5-1 CASSLGDRDKGEQYF TGCGCCAGCAGCTTGGGGGACAGGGACAAAGGAGAGCAGTACTTC
TRBJ2-1 TRBD1 NA TRBV10-3 CAISERDSSNNEQFF TGTGCCATCAGTGAAAGGGACAGCTCGAACAATGAGCAGTTCTTC
TRBJ2-4 NA NA TRBV12-5 CASGPARDSKNIQYF TGTGCTAGTGGTCCCGCTCGGGACTCCAAAAACATTCAGTACTTC
TRBJ2-2 NA NA TRBV27 CASTDGNTGELFF TGTGCCAGCACGGACGGGAACACCGGGGAGCTGTTTTTT
TRBJ2-7 NA few TRBV5-6 CASSWRAPSSYEQYF TGTGCCAGCAGCTGGAGGGCCCCTAGCTCCTACGAGCAGTACTTC
TRBJ1-1 NA NA TRBV9 CASSVGLQRVAFF TGTGCCAGCAGCGTAGGCCTACAGCGTGTGGCTTTCTTT
TRBJ1-3 NA NA TRBV28 CASSFPSSGNTIYF TGTGCCAGCAGTTTTCCCAGCTCTGGAAACACCATATATTTT
TRBJ2-1 NA once TRBV27 CASRTHSYNEQFF TGTGCCAGTCGGACGCACTCCTACAATGAGCAGTTCTTC
TRBJ2-7 NA NA TRBV5-5 CASSLWRGEDYEQYF TGTGCCAGCAGCTTGTGGAGGGGGGAGGACTACGAGCAGTACTTC
TRBJ2-7 TRBD2 few TRBV28 CASSAPSGSQYEQYF TGTGCCAGCAGTGCCCCTAGCGGGAGTCAATACGAGCAGTACTTC
TRBJ1-2 NA NA TRBV10-1 CASSESTGESCYGYTF TGCGCCAGCAGTGAGTCGACCGGGGAATCCTGCTATGGCTACACCTTC
TRBJ1-5 TRBD1 NA TRBV18 CASSPDREYQPQHF TGTGCCAGCTCACCCGACAGGGAATATCAGCCCCAGCATTTT
TRBJ2-3 NA few TRBV27 CASSSRRHTDTQYF TGTGCCAGCAGTTCTCGGCGCCACACAGATACGCAGTATTTT
TRBJ2-7 TRBD2 few TRBV4-2 CASSLRSSGSPRSYEQYF TGTGCCAGCAGCTTACGATCTAGCGGGAGCCCACGCTCCTACGAGCAGTACTTC
TRBJ1-4 NA few TRBV18 CASSDQAATNEKLFF TGTGCCAGCTCAGATCAAGCGGCAACTAATGAAAAACTGTTTTTT
TRBJ2-1 NA NA TRBV12-5 CASGLTGWSRQFF TGTGCTAGTGGTTTGACAGGGTGGTCGCGGCAGTTCTTC
TRBJ1-1 TRBD1 NA TRBV19 CASSPGGLEAFF TGTGCCAGTAGTCCAGGGGGGTTGGAAGCTTTCTTT
TRBJ2-2 NA NA TRBV19 CASSIVGAPPRDGELFF TGTGCCAGTAGTATCGTCGGGGCCCCCCCGAGGGACGGGGAGCTGTTTTTT